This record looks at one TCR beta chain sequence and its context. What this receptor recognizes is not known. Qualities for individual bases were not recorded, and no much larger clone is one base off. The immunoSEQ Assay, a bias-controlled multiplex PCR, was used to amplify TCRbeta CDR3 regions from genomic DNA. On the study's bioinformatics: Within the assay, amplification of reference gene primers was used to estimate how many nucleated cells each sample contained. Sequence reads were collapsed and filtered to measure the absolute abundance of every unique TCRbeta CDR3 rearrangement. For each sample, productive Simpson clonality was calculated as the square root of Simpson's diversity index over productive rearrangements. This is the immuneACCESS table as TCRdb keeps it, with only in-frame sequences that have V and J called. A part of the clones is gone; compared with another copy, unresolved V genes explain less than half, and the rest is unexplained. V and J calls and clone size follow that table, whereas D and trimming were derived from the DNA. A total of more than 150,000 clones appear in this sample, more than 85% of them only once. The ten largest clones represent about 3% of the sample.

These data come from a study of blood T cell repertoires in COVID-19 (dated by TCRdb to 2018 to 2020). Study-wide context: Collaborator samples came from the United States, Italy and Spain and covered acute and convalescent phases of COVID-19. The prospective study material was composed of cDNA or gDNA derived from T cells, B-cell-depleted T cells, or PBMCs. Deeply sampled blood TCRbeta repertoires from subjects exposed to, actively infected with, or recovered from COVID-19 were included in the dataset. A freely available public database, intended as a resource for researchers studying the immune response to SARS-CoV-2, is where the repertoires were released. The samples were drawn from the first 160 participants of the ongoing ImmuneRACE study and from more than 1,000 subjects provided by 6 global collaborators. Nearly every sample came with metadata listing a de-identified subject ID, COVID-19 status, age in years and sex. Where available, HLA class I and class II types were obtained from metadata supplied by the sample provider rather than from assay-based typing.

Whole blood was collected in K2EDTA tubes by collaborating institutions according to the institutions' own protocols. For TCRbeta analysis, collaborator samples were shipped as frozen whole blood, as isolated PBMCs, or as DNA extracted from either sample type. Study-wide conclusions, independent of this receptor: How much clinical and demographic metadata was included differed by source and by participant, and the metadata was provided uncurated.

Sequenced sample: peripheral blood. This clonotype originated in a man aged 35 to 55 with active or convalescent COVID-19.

This receptor has the CDR3 CASSPGRDTEAFF. The DNA is as follows: TGTGCCAGCTCACCGGGGAGAGACACTGAAGCTTTCTTT. The chain couples TRBV18 to TRBJ1-1, with no reliable assignment of the D segment. V loses 3 bases of germline sequence and J loses 3 bases, and the interval between the two ends is 8 bases. The CDR3 covers 13 residues, taking in both the cysteine and the phenylalanine. The CDR3 DNA has 39 bases and is translated from base 1. CDR1 and CDR2 are read off the germline V gene as KGHSH and LQKENI.